Detailed here is one TCR beta chain. Its matching antigen is unknown. A multiplex PCR was run with 60 Vbeta primers and 13 Jbeta primers. The data were produced by immunoSEQ multiplex PCR, yet TCRdb's version contains in-frame clones alone and is incomplete. The sample contains about 140,000 clones, roughly four fifths of which appear only once. The sample is drawn from a study of cytomegalovirus exposure and HLA in healthy donors. Germline CDR1 MNHEY, CDR2 SMNVEV (reference sequence). V was shortened by 6 bases and J by 7 bases, with 19 bases between the two germline ends. The CDR3 is made up of 15 amino acids. General study results and limits: Data from an earlier analysis indicated that most TCR beta V segments were productive either about 87% or about 30% of the time. Presence/absence analysis assumed near-uniform sequencing depth across donors. The authors later found most CMV-associated TCR beta chains appeared HLA-restricted.

The TCR comes from a female donor in good health and CMV-seronegative. Sequenced material: PBMCs. The chain employs TRBV27 and TRBJ2-1; TRBD1 is a possible D gene (6 bases). CDR3 amino acids: CASSLGRGFSNEQFF. As DNA, the CDR3 is TGTGCCAGCAGCCTGGGCAGGGGCTTTTCTAATGAGCAGTTCTTC.